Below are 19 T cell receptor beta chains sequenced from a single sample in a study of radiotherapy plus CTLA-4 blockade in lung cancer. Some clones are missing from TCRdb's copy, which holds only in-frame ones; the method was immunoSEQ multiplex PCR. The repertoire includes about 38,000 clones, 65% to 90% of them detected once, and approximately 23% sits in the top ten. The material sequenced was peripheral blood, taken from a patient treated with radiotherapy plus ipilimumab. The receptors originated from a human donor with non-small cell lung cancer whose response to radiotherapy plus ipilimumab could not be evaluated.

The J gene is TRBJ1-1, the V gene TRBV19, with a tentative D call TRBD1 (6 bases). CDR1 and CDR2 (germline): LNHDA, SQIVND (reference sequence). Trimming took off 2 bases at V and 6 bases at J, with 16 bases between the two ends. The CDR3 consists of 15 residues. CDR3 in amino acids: CASSITTTGRAEAFF. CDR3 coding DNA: TGTGCCAGTAGTATAACCACAACAGGGCGCGCTGAAGCTTTCTTT.

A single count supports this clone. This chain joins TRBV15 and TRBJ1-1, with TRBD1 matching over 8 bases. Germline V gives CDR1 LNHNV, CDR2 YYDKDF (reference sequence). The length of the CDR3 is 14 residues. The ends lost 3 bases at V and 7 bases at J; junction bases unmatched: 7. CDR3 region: CATSRPSRGREAFF. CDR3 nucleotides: TGTGCCACCAGCAGGCCATCCAGGGGGCGTGAAGCTTTCTTT.

This CDR3 reads CASSFPGQGGFHTF. The CDR3 DNA reads as TGTGCCAGCAGCTTTCCGGGACAGGGGGGTTTTCACACCTTC. V usage is TRBV7-8 and J usage is TRBJ1-2, with 11 bases identical to TRBD1. CDR3 length: 14 residues. Trimming at V came to 3 bases and at J to 12 bases, leaving 9 bases not matched to a gene. From germline, CDR1 is SGHVS and CDR2 FQNEAQ. The whole variable domain, filled in from reference TRBV7-8 and TRBJ1-2, reads GAGVSQSPRYKVAKRGQDVALRCDPISGHVSLFWYQQALGQGPEFLTYFQNEAQLDKSGLPSDRFFAERPEGSVSTLKIQRTQQEDSAVYLCASSFPGQGGFHTFGSGTRLTVV.

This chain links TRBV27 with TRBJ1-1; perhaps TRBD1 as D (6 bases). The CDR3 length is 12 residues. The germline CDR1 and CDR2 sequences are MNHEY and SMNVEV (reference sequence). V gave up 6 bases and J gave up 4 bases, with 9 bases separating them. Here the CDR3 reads CASSSTGTEAFF. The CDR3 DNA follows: TGTGCCAGCAGCTCGACAGGCACTGAAGCTTTCTTT.

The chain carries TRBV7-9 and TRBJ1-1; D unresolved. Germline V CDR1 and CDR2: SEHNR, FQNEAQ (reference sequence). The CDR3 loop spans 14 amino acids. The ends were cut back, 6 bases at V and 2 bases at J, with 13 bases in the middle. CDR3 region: CASSSFQENTEAFF. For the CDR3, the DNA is TGTGCCAGCAGTTCGTTCCAGGAAAACACTGAAGCTTTCTTT.

This chain's CDR3 is CASSFLTGQGSGYTF. The CDR3 nucleotides are TGTGCCAGCAGTTTCCTCACGGGACAGGGGAGTGGCTACACCTTC. The chain combines TRBV28 with TRBJ1-2; 10 bases line up with TRBD1. The CDR3 runs to 15 residues. The J segment lost 7 bases and the V segment lost 3 bases, leaving 8 bases of the junction unmatched. Germline V gives CDR1 MDHEN, CDR2 SYDVKM.

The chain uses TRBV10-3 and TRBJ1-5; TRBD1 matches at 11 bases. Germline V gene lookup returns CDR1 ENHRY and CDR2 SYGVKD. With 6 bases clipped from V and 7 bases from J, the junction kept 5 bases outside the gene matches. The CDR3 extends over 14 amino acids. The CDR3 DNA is TGTGCCATCAGGGGACAGGGGGTGGGACAGCCCCAGCATTTT. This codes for CAIRGQGVGQPQHF.

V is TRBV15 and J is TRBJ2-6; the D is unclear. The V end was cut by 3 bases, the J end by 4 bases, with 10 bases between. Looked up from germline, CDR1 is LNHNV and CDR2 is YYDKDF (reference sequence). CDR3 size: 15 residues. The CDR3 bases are TGTGCCACCAGCAGCAGAGGTTCCGGGGCCAACGTCCTGACTTTC. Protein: CATSSRGSGANVLTF.

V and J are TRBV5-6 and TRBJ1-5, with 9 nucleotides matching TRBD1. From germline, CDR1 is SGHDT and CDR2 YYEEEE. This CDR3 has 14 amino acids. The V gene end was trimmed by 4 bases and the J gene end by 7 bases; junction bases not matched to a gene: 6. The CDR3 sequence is CASSTTGGRQPQHF. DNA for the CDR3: TGTGCCAGCAGCACCACAGGGGGCAGACAGCCCCAGCATTTT.

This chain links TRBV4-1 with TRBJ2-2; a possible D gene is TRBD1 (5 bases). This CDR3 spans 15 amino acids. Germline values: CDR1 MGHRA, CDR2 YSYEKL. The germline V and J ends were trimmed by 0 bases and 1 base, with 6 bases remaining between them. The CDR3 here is CASSQERGNTGELFF. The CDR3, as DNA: TGCGCCAGCAGCCAAGAAAGGGGGAACACCGGGGAGCTGTTTTTT.

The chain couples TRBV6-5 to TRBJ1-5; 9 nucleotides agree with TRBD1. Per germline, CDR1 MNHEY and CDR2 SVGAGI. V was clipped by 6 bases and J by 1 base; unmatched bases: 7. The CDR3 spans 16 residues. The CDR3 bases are TGTGCCAGCAGCTACACAGGGGGCGCAAGCAATCAGCCCCAGCATTTT. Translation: CASSYTGGASNQPQHF.

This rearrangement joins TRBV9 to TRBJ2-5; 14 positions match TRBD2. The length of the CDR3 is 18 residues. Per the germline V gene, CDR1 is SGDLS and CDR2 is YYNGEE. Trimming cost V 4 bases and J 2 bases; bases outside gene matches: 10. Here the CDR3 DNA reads TGTGCCAGCAGCATCCAGGGACTAGCGGGAGCCGGGCAAGAGACCCAGTACTTC. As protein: CASSIQGLAGAGQETQYF.

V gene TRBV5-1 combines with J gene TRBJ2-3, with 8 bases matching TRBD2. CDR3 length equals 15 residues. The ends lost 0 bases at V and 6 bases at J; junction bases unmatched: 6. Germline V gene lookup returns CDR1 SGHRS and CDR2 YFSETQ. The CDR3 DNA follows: TGCGCCAGCAGCTTGGGAAGCGGGGGCGGGGATACGCAGTATTTT. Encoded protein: CASSLGSGGGDTQYF.

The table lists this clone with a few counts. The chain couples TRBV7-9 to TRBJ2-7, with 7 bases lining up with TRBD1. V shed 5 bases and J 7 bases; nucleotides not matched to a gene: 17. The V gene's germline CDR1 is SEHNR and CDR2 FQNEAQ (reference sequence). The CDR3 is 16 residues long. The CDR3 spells CASSTQTGPQSGEQYF. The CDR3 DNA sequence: TGTGCCAGCAGCACCCAGACAGGGCCTCAATCTGGGGAGCAGTACTTC.

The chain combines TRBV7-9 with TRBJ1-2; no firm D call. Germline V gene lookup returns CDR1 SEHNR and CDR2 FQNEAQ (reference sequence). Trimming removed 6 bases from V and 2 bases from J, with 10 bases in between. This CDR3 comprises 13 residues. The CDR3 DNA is TGTGCCAGCAGTCGTACCGGGAACTATGGCTACACCTTC. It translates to CASSRTGNYGYTF.

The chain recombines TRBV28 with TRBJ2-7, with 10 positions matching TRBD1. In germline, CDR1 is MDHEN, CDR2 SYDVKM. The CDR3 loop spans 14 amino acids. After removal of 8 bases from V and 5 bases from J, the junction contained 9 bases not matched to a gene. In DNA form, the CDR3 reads TGTGCCAGCGGTTCCGGGACAGGGGTGGACGAGCAGTACTTC. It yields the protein CASGSGTGVDEQYF.

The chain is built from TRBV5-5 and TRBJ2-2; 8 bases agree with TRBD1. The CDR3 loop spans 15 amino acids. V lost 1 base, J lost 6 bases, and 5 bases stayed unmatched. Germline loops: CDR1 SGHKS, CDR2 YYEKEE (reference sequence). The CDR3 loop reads CASSLSRGQSGELFF. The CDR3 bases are TGTGCCAGCAGCTTGTCCAGGGGGCAATCCGGGGAGCTGTTTTTT.

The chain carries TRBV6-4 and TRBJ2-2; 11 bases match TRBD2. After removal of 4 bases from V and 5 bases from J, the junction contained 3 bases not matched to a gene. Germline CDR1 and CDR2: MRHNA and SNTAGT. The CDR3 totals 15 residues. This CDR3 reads CASSVTSGGTGELFF. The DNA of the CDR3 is TGTGCCAGCAGTGTCACTAGCGGGGGAACCGGGGAGCTGTTTTTT.

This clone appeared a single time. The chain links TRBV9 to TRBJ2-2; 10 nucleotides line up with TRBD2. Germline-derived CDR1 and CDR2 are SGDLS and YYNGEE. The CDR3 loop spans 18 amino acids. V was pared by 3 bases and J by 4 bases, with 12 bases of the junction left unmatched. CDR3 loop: CASSARGPSGRFTGELFF. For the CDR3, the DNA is TGTGCCAGCAGCGCGAGAGGACCTAGCGGGAGATTCACCGGGGAGCTGTTTTTT. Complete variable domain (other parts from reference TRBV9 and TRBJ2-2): DSGVTQTPKHLITATGQRVTLRCSPRSGDLSVYWYQQSLDQGLQFLIQYYNGEERAKGNILERFSAQQFPDLHSELNLSSLELGDSALYFCASSARGPSGRFTGELFFGEGSRLTVL.